The 18 T cell receptor beta chains below all came from one sample that was sequenced in a study of long-term antiretroviral therapy in people with HIV. Samples were assayed with immunoSEQ v3.0 at survey level. Profiling relied on immunoSEQ multiplex PCR, and the TCRdb table lists in-frame clones only, not all of them. This repertoire shows around 33,000 clones, about four fifths found once; its top ten account for roughly 7.9%. Sequences were derived from unsorted PBMCs, sampled 0.4 years before starting antiretroviral therapy. The receptors come from a man aged 18 to 35 with HIV.

V is TRBV6-6 and J is TRBJ2-2, with D perhaps given as TRBD1 or TRBD2 (5 bases each). The germline V gene encodes CDR1 MNHNY and CDR2 SVGAGI (reference sequence). The germline V and J ends were trimmed by 7 bases and 0 bases, with 9 bases remaining between them. This CDR3 has 14 amino acids. This chain's CDR3 is CASKRDANTGELFF. Here the CDR3 DNA reads TGTGCCAGCAAAAGGGACGCGAACACCGGGGAGCTGTTTTTT.

This chain connects TRBV28 to TRBJ2-7, with D uncertain. The CDR3 totals 14 residues. CDR1 is MDHEN, CDR2 SYDVKM, per germline. The V end was cut by 5 bases, the J end by 4 bases, with 15 bases between. The CDR3 loop is CASSPLDEIYEQYF. CDR3 DNA: TGTGCCAGCAGTCCACTGGACGAGATTTACGAGCAGTACTTC.

V is TRBV28 and J is TRBJ2-2, with a possible D match to TRBD1 (5 bases). The CDR3 totals 16 residues. The V end was cut by 6 bases, the J end by 2 bases, with 16 bases between. Looked up from germline, CDR1 is MDHEN and CDR2 is SYDVKM. The DNA for the CDR3 is TGTGCCAGCAGCCCTCCGGGCAGGGTCAACACCGGGGAGCTGTTTTTT. It specifies CASSPPGRVNTGELFF.

This clone has only a few counts. V and J are TRBV10-3 and TRBJ2-6; D not resolved. The germline V and J ends were trimmed by 3 bases and 0 bases, with 6 bases remaining between them. The CDR3 is made up of 15 amino acids. CDR1 is ENHRY, CDR2 SYGVKD, per germline. In nucleotides, the CDR3 is TGTGCCATCAGTGACCTATACTCTGGGGCCAACGTCCTGACTTTC. Translated: CAISDLYSGANVLTF.

By share, this clone counts as medium-sized (0.01 to 0.1%). V and J are TRBV28 and TRBJ1-4; D unresolved. CDR1 is MDHEN, CDR2 SYDVKM, per germline. V was trimmed by 5 bases and J by 2 bases, leaving 9 bases between them. This CDR3 is 14 amino acids long. The CDR3, as DNA: TGTGCCAGCAGTAGGGCGTCGACTAATGAAAAACTGTTTTTT. It encodes CASSRASTNEKLFF.

The chain couples TRBV19 to TRBJ1-3; D is perhaps TRBD1 (5 bases). Trimming stripped 3 bases from V and 0 bases from J, with 6 bases between. This CDR3 has 14 residues. The germline V gene encodes CDR1 LNHDA and CDR2 SQIVND (reference sequence). Here the CDR3 DNA reads TGTGCCAGTAGTATTGGGACCTCTGGAAACACCATATATTTT. Protein product: CASSIGTSGNTIYF.

The rearrangement joins TRBV7-4 to TRBJ2-7, with TRBD1 matching over 7 bases. V was clipped by 3 bases and J by 4 bases; unmatched bases: 6. The CDR3 extends over 14 amino acids. CDR1 is SGHVT and CDR2 is SQSDAQ in the germline V gene. The CDR3 nucleotides read TGTGCCAGCAGCTTTACAGGGGTCGGGTACGAGCAGTACTTC. Translated: CASSFTGVGYEQYF.

The chain is built from TRBV28 and TRBJ2-3; TRBD2 is a possible D gene (7 bases). This CDR3 spans 18 amino acids. From germline, CDR1 is MDHEN and CDR2 SYDVKM. The ends were cut back, 5 bases at V and 0 bases at J, with 21 bases in the middle. For the CDR3, the DNA is TGTGCCAGCAGTGAGGGGGGGATAGTCGGGTCTAGCACAGATACGCAGTATTTT. This codes for CASSEGGIVGSSTDTQYF.

The V gene is TRBV6-1, the J gene TRBJ1-1, with D perhaps matching TRBD1 (5 bases). Germline V CDR1 and CDR2: MNHNS, SASEGT. The CDR3 consists of 11 residues. V was shortened by 8 bases and J by 10 bases, with 14 bases between the two germline ends. The CDR3 region is CASGAGSVAFF. The CDR3 DNA follows: TGTGCCAGCGGGGCCGGGAGTGTAGCTTTCTTT.

The rearrangement uses TRBV5-6 and TRBJ2-7, with TRBD1 identical over 7 bases. Germline V lookup: CDR1 SGHDT, CDR2 YYEEEE. J was trimmed by 5 bases and V by 4 bases; bases with no gene match: 3. CDR3 length: 12 amino acids. CDR3 coding DNA: TGTGCCAGCAGCCCCGGACAGGACGAGCAGTACTTC. Residues: CASSPGQDEQYF.

This chain links TRBV5-4 with TRBJ1-5; possibly TRBD1 for D (5 bases). The CDR3 contains 14 residues. V was clipped by 4 bases and J by 0 bases, with 8 bases between them. The germline gives CDR1 SGHNT, CDR2 YYREEE (reference sequence). The CDR3 region is CASSRDGSNQPQHF. CDR3 nucleotide sequence: TGTGCCAGCAGCCGGGACGGTAGCAATCAGCCCCAGCATTTT.

This clone has more than one count but fewer than ten. The CDR3 sequence is CASQAANQPQHF. The CDR3 bases are TGTGCCAGCCAGGCGGCGAATCAGCCCCAGCATTTT. The V call is TRBV18, the J call TRBJ1-5; D ambiguous. The CDR3 covers 12 residues. Deletions cut 8 bases from V and 4 bases from J, with 9 bases between. Germline V gene data show CDR1 as KGHSH and CDR2 as LQKENI.

This clone came up once. V and J are TRBV7-2 and TRBJ1-5, with D maybe TRBD1 (5 bases). The germline V gene encodes CDR1 SGHTA and CDR2 FQGNSA. This CDR3 has 17 residues. The V end lost 1 base, the J end lost 4 bases, and 17 bases lay between the germline ends. Here the CDR3 DNA reads TGTGCCAGCAGCTTAGTAGGTGACAGAGGCGGGAATCAGCCCCAGCATTTT. Residues: CASSLVGDRGGNQPQHF.

The chain carries TRBV27 and TRBJ1-5; D is possibly TRBD1 (6 bases). The CDR3 covers 14 residues. Germline assignment: CDR1 MNHEY and CDR2 SMNVEV (reference sequence). V was shortened by 1 base and J by 5 bases, with 9 bases between the two germline ends. The CDR3 DNA is TGTGCCAGCAGTTTATGGGCAGGGGATCAGCCCCAGCATTTT. Translating it yields CASSLWAGDQPQHF.

The chain uses TRBV21-1 and TRBJ2-6; the DNA was not used to check the table's D call, TRBD2. TRBV21-1 constitutes a pseudogene. CDR3 length: 19 residues. CDR3 loop: CASSTLVPGLPLGANVLTF. CDR3 DNA: TGTGCCAGCAGCACTCTTGTACCGGGACTTCCCCTTGGGGCCAACGTCCTGACTTTC.

The V gene is TRBV6-5, the J gene TRBJ1-1; D remains unclear. This CDR3 comprises 13 residues. V lost 0 bases, J lost 4 bases, and 6 bases lay in between. The V gene's germline CDR1 is MNHEY and CDR2 SVGAGI. CDR3 in amino acids: CASSYSGSTEAFF. In DNA form, the CDR3 reads TGTGCCAGCAGTTACTCCGGGTCCACTGAAGCTTTCTTT.

The chain recombines TRBV7-9 with TRBJ2-4; 11 nucleotides align to TRBD2. Germline V gene data show CDR1 as SEHNR and CDR2 as FQNEAQ (reference sequence). Trimming removed 10 bases from V and 2 bases from J; junction bases left unmatched: 7. The CDR3 sequence is 15 residues long. The CDR3 loop reads CAIATSGVTKNIQYF. CDR3 DNA: TGTGCCATCGCGACTAGCGGGGTAACCAAAAACATTCAGTACTTC.

This clone was detected once. The rearrangement links TRBV5-1 to TRBJ2-1, with 7 bases matching TRBD1. Germline-derived CDR1 and CDR2 are SGHRS and YFSETQ. The CDR3 contains 14 residues. V lost 4 bases to trimming and J lost 8 bases; unmatched junction nucleotides: 9. The CDR3: CASSTQGQSDEQFF. In nucleotides, the CDR3 is TGCGCCAGCAGCACCCAGGGACAGTCAGATGAGCAGTTCTTC.